This passage covers 16 T cell receptor beta chains from one sample sequenced in a study of blood T cell repertoires in COVID-19. TCRdb keeps only in-frame clones here, not all; method: immunoSEQ multiplex PCR. This table has more than 150,000 clones, around four fifths appearing once. Specimen: PBMCs or T cells enriched from blood (not recorded which). The source of these receptors is a woman aged 45-65 years who had recovered from COVID-19.

The rearrangement joins TRBV24-1 to TRBJ2-1, with a tentative D call TRBD2 (5 bases). Germline CDR1 KGHDR, CDR2 SFDVKD. Trimming left V 3 bases short and J 7 bases short, with 15 bases between. CDR3 length: 15 amino acids. CDR3: CATSDAAGKVNEQFF. CDR3 nucleotides: TGTGCCACCAGTGATGCTGCCGGGAAGGTGAATGAGCAGTTCTTC.

This clone is a singleton in its sample. V and J are TRBV4-3 and TRBJ2-3, with D maybe TRBD1 (5 bases). The CDR3 extends over 16 amino acids. Trimming took off 0 bases at V and 4 bases at J, with 14 bases between the two ends. Germline V gene lookup returns CDR1 LGHNA and CDR2 YSLEER. DNA of the CDR3: TGCGCCAGCAGCCAAGATCGGGCAGGGCCCGCAGATACGCAGTATTTT. Translating gives CASSQDRAGPADTQYF.

The chain carries TRBV5-4 and TRBJ1-2; D perhaps matches TRBD1 (5 bases). CDR3 length equals 16 residues. Germline assignment: CDR1 SGHNT and CDR2 YYREEE (reference sequence). Trimming cost V 0 bases and J 0 bases, with 12 bases left between them. Here the CDR3 DNA reads TGTGCCAGCAGCTTGGCAGGGAAGGCGTCTAACTATGGCTACACCTTC. It encodes CASSLAGKASNYGYTF. Full variable domain (rest looked up from reference TRBV5-4 and TRBJ1-2): ETGVTQSPTHLIKTRGQQVTLRCSSQSGHNTVSWYQQALGQGPQFIFQYYREEENGRGNFPPRFSGLQFPNYSSELNVNALELDDSALYLCASSLAGKASNYGYTFGSGTRLTVV.

The chain uses TRBV6-2 or TRBV6-3 and TRBJ2-2; TRBD1 matches at 8 bases. The CDR3 has 16 residues. Unmatched junction bases numbered 3, after V lost 2 bases and J lost 1 base. In germline, CDR1 is MNHEY, CDR2 SVGEGT. The CDR3, as DNA: TGTGCCAGCAGTTACCCCGGGACAGGGAACACCGGGGAGCTGTTTTTT. The encoded protein is CASSYPGTGNTGELFF.

The V call is TRBV6-6, the J call TRBJ2-5; 8 nucleotides agree with TRBD2. CDR1 and CDR2 (germline): MNHNY, SVGAGI (reference sequence). There are 17 residues in the CDR3. The ends lost 5 bases at V and 4 bases at J; junction bases unmatched: 15. The chain's CDR3 is CASSRTAGGPRRETQYF. For the CDR3, the DNA is TGTGCCAGCAGTCGGACGGCGGGAGGCCCCAGGAGAGAGACCCAGTACTTC.

This rearrangement joins TRBV2 to TRBJ2-1, with 9 bases aligning to TRBD1. Looked up from germline, CDR1 is SNHLY and CDR2 is FYNNEI. The length of the CDR3 is 13 residues. V dropped 8 bases and J dropped 7; count of bases not matched to a gene: 6. Written as DNA, the CDR3 is TGTGCCAGCGTACAGGGGGCTGAGAATGAGCAGTTCTTC. This encodes CASVQGAENEQFF.

The chain links TRBV7-9 to TRBJ1-1, with D perhaps matching TRBD1 (5 bases). The CDR3 is 15 residues long. Per the germline V gene, CDR1 is SEHNR and CDR2 is FQNEAQ (reference sequence). V lost 1 base to trimming and J lost 0 bases, with 9 bases between them. CDR3: CASSLGGRMNTEAFF. CDR3 nucleotides: TGTGCCAGCAGCTTAGGGGGCAGAATGAACACTGAAGCTTTCTTT.

V gene TRBV10-3 combines with J gene TRBJ1-2; possible D gene TRBD1, 5 bases. The V gene's germline CDR1 is ENHRY and CDR2 SYGVKD. The V end lost 8 bases, the J end lost 3 bases, and 16 bases lay between the germline ends. CDR3 length: 14 residues. CDR3: CAISGSGRDYGYTF. Written as DNA, the CDR3 is TGTGCCATCTCAGGGTCTGGCAGGGACTATGGCTACACCTTC.

This rearrangement joins TRBV7-2 to TRBJ1-2; 9 nucleotides agree with TRBD1. The V gene's germline CDR1 is SGHTA and CDR2 FQGNSA. Trimming cost V 6 bases and J 10 bases; bases outside gene matches: 6. CDR3 length: 12 amino acids. The CDR3 region is CASSPTGGFYTF. CDR3 bases: TGTGCCAGCAGTCCGACAGGGGGTTTCTACACCTTC.

This clone was counted many times. The chain is built from TRBV12-3 or TRBV12-4 and TRBJ1-5; the D gene is possibly TRBD1 (5 bases). V shed 6 bases and J shed 6 bases, with 12 bases lying between them. The CDR3 sequence is 13 residues long. Here the CDR3 reads CASSVGDSQPQHF. CDR3 nucleotides: TGTGCCAGCAGCGTAGGGGATAGTCAGCCCCAGCATTTT.

This sequence joins TRBV19 and TRBJ1-1; 9 positions agree with TRBD1. The CDR3 length is 15 residues. V lost 6 bases and J lost 1; bases outside the gene matches: 6. CDR1 is LNHDA, CDR2 SQIVND, per germline (reference sequence). CDR3: CASRSGQGWNTEAFF. Here the CDR3 DNA reads TGTGCCAGTAGAAGCGGACAGGGGTGGAACACTGAAGCTTTCTTT.

This rearrangement joins TRBV19 to TRBJ1-2; D not resolved. Trimming stripped 5 bases from V and 7 bases from J, with 11 bases between. Germline CDR1 is LNHDA and CDR2 is SQIVND (reference sequence). The CDR3 is 12 amino acids. The CDR3 region has the DNA TGTGCCAGTAGTCCACAGTTTGGTGGCTACACCTTC. This encodes CASSPQFGGYTF.

The chain has TRBV7-9 and TRBJ2-2; D might be TRBD1 (6 bases). The length of the CDR3 is 17 residues. Per germline, CDR1 SEHNR and CDR2 FQNEAQ (reference sequence). V was trimmed by 4 bases and J by 0 bases, leaving 15 bases between them. Here the CDR3 DNA reads TGTGCCAGCAGCTCCCCAACAGGGCCCCCGAACACCGGGGAGCTGTTTTTT. Amino acids: CASSSPTGPPNTGELFF. Full variable domain (missing parts from reference TRBV7-9 and TRBJ2-2): DTGVSQNPRHKITKRGQNVTFRCDPISEHNRLYWYRQTLGQGPEFLTYFQNEAQLEKSRLLSDRFSAERPKGSFSTLEIQRTEQGDSAMYLCASSSPTGPPNTGELFFGEGSRLTVL.

The chain employs TRBV6-5 and TRBJ1-6; 8 nucleotides agree with TRBD1. CDR1 is MNHEY and CDR2 is SVGAGI in the germline V gene. The CDR3 runs 13 residues. J gave up 11 bases and V 6 bases, and 6 bases lay outside the gene matches. CDR3 in DNA: TGTGCCAGCAGCCCGACAGGGGTGCCACCCCTCCACTTT. This translates into CASSPTGVPPLHF.

On this clone: Other DNA sequences in this sample translate to the same CDR3. This chain links TRBV5-1 with TRBJ2-3; perhaps TRBD1 as D (6 bases). The CDR3 is 14 residues long. Germline V gene sequence: CDR1 SGHRS, CDR2 YFSETQ. Trimming took off 0 bases at V and 4 bases at J, with 9 bases between the two ends. In nucleotides, the CDR3 is TGCGCCAGCAGCTTGGAAGGGGGACCAGATACGCAGTATTTT. Translated, it gives CASSLEGGPDTQYF.

The chain employs TRBV7-3 and TRBJ2-7; 7 positions agree with TRBD2. The CDR3 consists of 16 residues. CDR1 is SGHTA and CDR2 is FQGTGA in the germline V gene. V shed 1 base and J 5 bases; nucleotides not matched to a gene: 11. The CDR3 here is CASSLKGAGLFDEQYF. The CDR3 nucleotides read TGTGCCAGCAGCTTAAAAGGAGCGGGATTATTTGACGAGCAGTACTTC. Based on the CDR3 plus reference TRBV7-3 and TRBJ2-7, the full variable domain is GAGVSQTPSNKVTEKGKYVELRCDPISGHTALYWYRQSLGQGPEFLIYFQGTGAADDSGLPNDRFFAVRPEGSVSTLKIQRTERGDSAVYLCASSLKGAGLFDEQYFGPGTRLTVT.